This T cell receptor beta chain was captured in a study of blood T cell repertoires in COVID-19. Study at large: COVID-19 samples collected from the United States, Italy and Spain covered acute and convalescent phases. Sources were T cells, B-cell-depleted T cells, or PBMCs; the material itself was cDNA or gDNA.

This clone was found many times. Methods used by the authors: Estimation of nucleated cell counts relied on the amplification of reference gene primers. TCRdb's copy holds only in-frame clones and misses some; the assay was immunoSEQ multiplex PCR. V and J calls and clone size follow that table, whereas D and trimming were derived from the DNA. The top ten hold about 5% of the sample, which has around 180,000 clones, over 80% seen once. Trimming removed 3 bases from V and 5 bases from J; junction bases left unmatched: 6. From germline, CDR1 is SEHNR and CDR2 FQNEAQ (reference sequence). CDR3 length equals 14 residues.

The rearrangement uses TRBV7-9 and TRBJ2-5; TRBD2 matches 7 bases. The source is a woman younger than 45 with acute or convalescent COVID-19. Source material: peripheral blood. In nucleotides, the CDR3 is TGTGCCAGCAGCTTTAGCTTGCGGGGGGAGACCCAGTACTTC. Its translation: CASSFSLRGETQYF.